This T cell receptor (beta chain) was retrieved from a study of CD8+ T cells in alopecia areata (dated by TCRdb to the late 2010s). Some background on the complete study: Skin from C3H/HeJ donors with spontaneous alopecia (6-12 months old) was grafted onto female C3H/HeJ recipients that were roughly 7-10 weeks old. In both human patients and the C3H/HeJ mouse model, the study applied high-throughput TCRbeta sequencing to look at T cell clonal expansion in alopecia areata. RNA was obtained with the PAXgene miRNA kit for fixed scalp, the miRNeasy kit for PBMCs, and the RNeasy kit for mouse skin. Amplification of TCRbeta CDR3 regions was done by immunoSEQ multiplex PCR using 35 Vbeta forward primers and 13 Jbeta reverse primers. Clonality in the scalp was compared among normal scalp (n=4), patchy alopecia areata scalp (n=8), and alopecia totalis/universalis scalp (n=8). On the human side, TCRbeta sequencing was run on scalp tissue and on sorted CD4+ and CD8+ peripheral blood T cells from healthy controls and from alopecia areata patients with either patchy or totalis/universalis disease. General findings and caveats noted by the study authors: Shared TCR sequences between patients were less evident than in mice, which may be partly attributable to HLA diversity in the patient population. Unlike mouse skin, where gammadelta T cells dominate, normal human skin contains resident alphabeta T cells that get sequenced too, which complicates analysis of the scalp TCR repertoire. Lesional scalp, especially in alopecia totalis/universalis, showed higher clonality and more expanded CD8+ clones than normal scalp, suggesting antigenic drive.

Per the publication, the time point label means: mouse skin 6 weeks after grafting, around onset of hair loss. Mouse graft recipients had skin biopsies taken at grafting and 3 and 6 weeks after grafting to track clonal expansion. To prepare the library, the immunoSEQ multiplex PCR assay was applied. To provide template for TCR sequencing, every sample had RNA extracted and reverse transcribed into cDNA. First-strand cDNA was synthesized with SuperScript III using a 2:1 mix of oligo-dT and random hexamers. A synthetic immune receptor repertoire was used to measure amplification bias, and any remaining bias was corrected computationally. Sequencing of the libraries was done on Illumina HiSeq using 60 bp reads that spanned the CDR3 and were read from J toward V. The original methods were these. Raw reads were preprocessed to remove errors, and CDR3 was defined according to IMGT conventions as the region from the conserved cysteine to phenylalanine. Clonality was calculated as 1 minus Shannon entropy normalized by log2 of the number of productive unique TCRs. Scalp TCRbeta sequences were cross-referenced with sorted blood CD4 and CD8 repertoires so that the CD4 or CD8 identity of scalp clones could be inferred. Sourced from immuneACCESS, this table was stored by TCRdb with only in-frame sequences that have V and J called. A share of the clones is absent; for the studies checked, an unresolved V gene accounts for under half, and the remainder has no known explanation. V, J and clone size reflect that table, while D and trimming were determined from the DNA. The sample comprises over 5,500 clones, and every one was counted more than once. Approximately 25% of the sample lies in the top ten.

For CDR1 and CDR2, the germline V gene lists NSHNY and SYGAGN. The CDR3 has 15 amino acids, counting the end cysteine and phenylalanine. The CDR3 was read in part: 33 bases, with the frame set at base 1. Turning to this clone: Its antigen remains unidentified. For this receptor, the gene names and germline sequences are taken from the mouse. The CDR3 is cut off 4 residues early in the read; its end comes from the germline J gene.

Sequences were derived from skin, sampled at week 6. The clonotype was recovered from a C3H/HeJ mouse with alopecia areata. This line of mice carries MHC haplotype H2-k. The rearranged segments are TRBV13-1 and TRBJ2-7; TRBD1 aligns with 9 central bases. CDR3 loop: CASSPPGQGGDEQYF. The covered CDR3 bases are TGTGCCAGCAGTCCTCCGGGACAGGGAGGGGAT.